A few counts support the clone carrying this T cell receptor (beta chain). Germline V gene data show CDR1 as LGHNA and CDR2 as YSLEER. V was clipped by 5 bases and J by 4 bases; unmatched bases: 3. There are 15 residues in the CDR3. The sample originates from a study of Ad26.COV2.S vaccination and SARS-CoV-2 variants. Study information: Donor allocation was to the COV1001 Ad26.COV2.S trial arm.

This sample's treatment: roughly 20 received Ad26.COV2.S at low or high dose, single or two shots; about 5 received placebo; per-sample allocation not given. Sampling happened 63 days after the first vaccine or placebo injection. The vaccine delivered Wuhan-strain SARS-CoV-2 spike through an Ad26 vector. Produced via immunoSEQ multiplex PCR; TCRdb's table is partial and in-frame only. The table records about 680,000 clones, approximately 88% of them present only once. The genes are TRBV4-3 and TRBJ2-1, with 12 bases that match TRBD2. This specimen was peripheral blood, taken in a trial of Ad26.COV2.S vaccine versus placebo. This TCR came from a person between 18 and 65 years old who received the Ad26.COV2.S COVID-19 vaccine or a placebo. The CDR3 sequence is CASSRTSGDYNEQFF. The CDR3 DNA sequence: TGCGCCAGCAGCAGGACTAGCGGGGATTACAATGAGCAGTTCTTC.